This TCR beta chain was captured by sequencing in a study of OX40 agonist ivuxolimab in advanced cancers. Study background: Averaging about 60 years in age, with a range of about 23 to 79, the cohort was about 85% male.

This clone was detected only a few times. Antigen: not known. Germline CDR1 reads SGHTA; CDR2 reads FQGNSA. Trimming left V 5 bases short and J 0 bases short, with 5 bases between. The CDR3 extends over 12 amino acids. Assay used: immunoSEQ multiplex PCR; TCRdb lists only in-frame clones, some missing. The sample holds 55,000 to 75,000 clones, about 88% seen once. Overall study results and limits: The antigens recognized by the expanded peripheral T cells, that is their antigen specificity, were not determined.

V and J are TRBV7-2 and TRBJ2-7; D unresolved. This receptor was obtained from an adult with an advanced solid tumor such as melanoma, head and neck, liver or kidney cancer. The input for sequencing was CD4+ or CD8+ T cells sorted from blood, taken in a trial of the OX40 agonist ivuxolimab. The CDR3 loop reads CASSQSSYEQYF. Here the CDR3 DNA reads TGTGCCAGCAGCCAGAGCTCCTACGAGCAGTACTTC.